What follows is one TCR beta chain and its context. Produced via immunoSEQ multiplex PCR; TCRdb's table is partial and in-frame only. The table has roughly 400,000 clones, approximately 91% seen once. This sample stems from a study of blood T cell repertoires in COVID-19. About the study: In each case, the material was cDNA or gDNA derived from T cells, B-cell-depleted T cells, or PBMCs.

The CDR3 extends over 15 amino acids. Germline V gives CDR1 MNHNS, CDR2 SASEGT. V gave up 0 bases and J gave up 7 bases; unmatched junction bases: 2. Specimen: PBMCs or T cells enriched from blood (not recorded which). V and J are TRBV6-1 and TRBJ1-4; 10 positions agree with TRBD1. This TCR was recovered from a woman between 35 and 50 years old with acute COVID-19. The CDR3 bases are TGTGCCAGCAGTGAAGCGGGACAGGGGTTTGAAAAACTGTTTTTT. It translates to CASSEAGQGFEKLFF.